The source of this T cell receptor beta chain is a study of T cell repertoires in cytomegalovirus infection. Study-wide context: Well-studied HLA-B-restricted CMV epitopes were used in the study alongside recently identified HLA-C-restricted ones. Signatures in public TCR beta sequences pointed to both CMV infection and matching HLA type. Findings of the study overall: Totalled public TCR beta family frequency picked out people who carried CMV plus the relevant HLA. HLA-C-restricted CMV-specific TCR beta clonotypes prevailed in the ex vivo response.

Trimming removed 5 bases at V and 2 bases at J, with 15 bases between. The CDR3 is 16 residues long. From the reads, TCRdb called clonotypes with MiXCR, one entry per CDR3 protein. This table holds 900,000 to 950,000 distinct CDR3 sequences, roughly 31% found once. A note on this clonotype: The antigen is undetermined.

This chain uses TRBV12-3 or TRBV12-4 with TRBJ2-2; D gene uncertain. This sequence was found in a human donor in good health (CMV status not recorded). Some clones in this sample may be carry-over from other donors' samples. The sequences come from cultured CD8+ T cells from PBMCs, collected from culture after CMV antigen stimulation. Here the CDR3 reads CASSMTPLGNTGELFF. The DNA of the CDR3 is TGTGCCAGCAGTATGACCCCCTTAGGAAACACCGGGGAGCTGTTTTTT.